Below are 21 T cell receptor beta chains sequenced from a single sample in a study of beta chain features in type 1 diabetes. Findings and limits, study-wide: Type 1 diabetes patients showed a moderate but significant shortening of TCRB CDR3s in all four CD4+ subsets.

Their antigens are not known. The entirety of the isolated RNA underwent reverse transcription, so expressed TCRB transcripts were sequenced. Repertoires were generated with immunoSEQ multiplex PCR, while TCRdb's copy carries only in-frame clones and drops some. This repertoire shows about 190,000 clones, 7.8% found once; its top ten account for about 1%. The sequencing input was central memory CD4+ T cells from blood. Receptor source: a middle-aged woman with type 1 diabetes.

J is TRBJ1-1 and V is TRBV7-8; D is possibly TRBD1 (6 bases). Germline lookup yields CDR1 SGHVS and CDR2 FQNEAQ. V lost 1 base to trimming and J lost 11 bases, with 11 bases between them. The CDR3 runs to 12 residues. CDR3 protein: CASSLEGGWAFF. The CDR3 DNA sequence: TGTGCCAGCAGCTTAGAGGGGGGGTGGGCTTTCTTT.

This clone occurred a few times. DNA of the CDR3: TGTGCCAGCAGCTCAACAGGGGGAGCTAACTATGGCTACACCTTC. The encoded protein is CASSSTGGANYGYTF. The chain has TRBV6-5 and TRBJ1-2; 8 nucleotides align to TRBD1. The J segment lost 0 bases and the V segment lost 6 bases, leaving 6 bases of the junction unmatched. This CDR3 comprises 15 residues. The germline V gene has CDR1 MNHEY and CDR2 SVGAGI.

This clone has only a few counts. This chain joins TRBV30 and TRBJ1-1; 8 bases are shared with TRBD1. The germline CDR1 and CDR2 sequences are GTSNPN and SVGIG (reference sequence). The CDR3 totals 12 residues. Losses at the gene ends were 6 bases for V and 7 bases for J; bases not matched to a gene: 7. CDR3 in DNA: TGTGCCTGCAGGGGGCGAGTTAATGAAGCTTTCTTT. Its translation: CACRGRVNEAFF.

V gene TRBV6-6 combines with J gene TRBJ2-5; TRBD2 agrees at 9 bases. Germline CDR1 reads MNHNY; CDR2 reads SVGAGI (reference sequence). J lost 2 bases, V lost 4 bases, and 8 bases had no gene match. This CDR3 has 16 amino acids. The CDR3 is CASSSVRAGGQETQYF. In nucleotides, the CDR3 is TGTGCCAGCAGTTCCGTCAGGGCGGGAGGGCAAGAGACCCAGTACTTC.

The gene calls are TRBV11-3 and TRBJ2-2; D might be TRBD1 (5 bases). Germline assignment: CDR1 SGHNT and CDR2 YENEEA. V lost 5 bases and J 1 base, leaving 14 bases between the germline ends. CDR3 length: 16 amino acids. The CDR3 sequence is CASSPPSGRNTGELFF. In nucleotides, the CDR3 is TGTGCCAGCAGCCCCCCCTCAGGGCGGAACACCGGGGAGCTGTTTTTT.

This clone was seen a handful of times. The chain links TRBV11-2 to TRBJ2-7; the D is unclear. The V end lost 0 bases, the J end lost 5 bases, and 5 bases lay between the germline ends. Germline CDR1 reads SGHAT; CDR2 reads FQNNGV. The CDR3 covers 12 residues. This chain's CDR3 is CASSLDGHEQYF. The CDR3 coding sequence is TGTGCCAGCAGCTTAGATGGGCACGAGCAGTACTTC.

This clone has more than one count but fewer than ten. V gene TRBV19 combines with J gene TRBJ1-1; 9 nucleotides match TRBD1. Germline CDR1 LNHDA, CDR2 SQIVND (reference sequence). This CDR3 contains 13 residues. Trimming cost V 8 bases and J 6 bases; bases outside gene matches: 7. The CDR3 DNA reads TGTGCCAGTCGGGACAGGGACAACGCTGAAGCTTTCTTT. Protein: CASRDRDNAEAFF.

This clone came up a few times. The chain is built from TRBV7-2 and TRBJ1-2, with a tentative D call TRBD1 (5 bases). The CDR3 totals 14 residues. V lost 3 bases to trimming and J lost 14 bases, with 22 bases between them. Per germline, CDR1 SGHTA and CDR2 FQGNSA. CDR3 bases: TGTGCCAGCAGCTTTGGAGGGAGTGCTTCGGGGGGGACCTTC. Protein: CASSFGGSASGGTF.

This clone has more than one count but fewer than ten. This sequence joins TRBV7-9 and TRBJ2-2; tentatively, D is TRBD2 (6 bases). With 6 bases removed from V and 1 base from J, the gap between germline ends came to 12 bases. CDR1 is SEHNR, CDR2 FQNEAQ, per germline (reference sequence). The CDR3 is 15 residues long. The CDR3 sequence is CASSLRAGNTGELFF. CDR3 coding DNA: TGTGCCAGCAGTCTTAGAGCGGGGAACACCGGGGAGCTGTTTTTT.

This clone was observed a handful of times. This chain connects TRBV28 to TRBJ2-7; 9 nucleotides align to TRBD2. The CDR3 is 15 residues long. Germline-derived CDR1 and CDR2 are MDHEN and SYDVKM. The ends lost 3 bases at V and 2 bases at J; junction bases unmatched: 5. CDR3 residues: CASSFARTSAYEQYF. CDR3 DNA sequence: TGTGCCAGCAGTTTTGCCAGGACTAGCGCCTACGAGCAGTACTTC.

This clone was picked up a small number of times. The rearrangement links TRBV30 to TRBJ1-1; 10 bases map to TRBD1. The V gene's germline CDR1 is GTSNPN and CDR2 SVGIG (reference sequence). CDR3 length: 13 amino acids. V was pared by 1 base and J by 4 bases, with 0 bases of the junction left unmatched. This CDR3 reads CAWSGTGGTEAFF. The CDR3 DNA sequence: TGTGCCTGGAGTGGGACAGGGGGCACTGAAGCTTTCTTT.

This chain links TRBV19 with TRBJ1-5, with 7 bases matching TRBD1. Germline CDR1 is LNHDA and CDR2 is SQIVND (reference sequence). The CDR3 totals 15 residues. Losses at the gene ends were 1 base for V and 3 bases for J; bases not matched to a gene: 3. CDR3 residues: CASSIGQGFNQPQHF. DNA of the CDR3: TGTGCCAGTAGTATAGGACAGGGCTTCAATCAGCCCCAGCATTTT. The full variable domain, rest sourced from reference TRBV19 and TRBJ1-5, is DGGITQSPKYLFRKEGQNVTLSCEQNLNHDAMYWYRQDPGQGLRLIYYSQIVNDFQKGDIAEGYSVSREKKESFPLTVTSAQKNPTAFYLCASSIGQGFNQPQHFGDGTRLSIL.

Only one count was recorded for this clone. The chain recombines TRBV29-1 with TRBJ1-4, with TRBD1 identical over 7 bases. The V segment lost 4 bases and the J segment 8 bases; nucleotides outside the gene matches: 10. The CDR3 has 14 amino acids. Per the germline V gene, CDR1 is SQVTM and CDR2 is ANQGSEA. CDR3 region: CSVGPGGSIEKLFF. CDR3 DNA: TGCAGCGTTGGACCAGGGGGTTCCATAGAAAAACTGTTTTTT.

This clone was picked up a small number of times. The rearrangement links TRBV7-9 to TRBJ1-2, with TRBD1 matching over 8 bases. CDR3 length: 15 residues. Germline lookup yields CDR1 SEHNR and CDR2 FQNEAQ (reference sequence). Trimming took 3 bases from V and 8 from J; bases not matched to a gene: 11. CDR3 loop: CASSFGGQGALGYTF. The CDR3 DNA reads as TGTGCCAGCAGCTTCGGCGGGCAGGGGGCATTAGGCTACACCTTC.

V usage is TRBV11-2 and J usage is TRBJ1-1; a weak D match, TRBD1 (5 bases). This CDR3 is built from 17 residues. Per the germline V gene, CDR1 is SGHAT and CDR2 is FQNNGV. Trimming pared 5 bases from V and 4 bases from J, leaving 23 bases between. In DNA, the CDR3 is TGTGCCAGCAGCCCCCTCGGAGGGGTCGGGGGAGCCACTGAAGCTTTCTTT. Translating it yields CASSPLGGVGGATEAFF.

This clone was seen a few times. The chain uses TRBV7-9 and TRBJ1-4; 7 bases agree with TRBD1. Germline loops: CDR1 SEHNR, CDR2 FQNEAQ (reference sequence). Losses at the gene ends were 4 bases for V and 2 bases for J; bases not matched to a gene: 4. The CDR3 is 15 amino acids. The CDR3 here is CASSSAQGTNEKLFF. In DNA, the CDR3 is TGTGCCAGCAGCTCCGCACAGGGGACTAATGAAAAACTGTTTTTT. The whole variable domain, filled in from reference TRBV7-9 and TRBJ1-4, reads DTGVSQNPRHKITKRGQNVTFRCDPISEHNRLYWYRQTLGQGPEFLTYFQNEAQLEKSRLLSDRFSAERPKGSFSTLEIQRTEQGDSAMYLCASSSAQGTNEKLFFGSGTQLSVL.

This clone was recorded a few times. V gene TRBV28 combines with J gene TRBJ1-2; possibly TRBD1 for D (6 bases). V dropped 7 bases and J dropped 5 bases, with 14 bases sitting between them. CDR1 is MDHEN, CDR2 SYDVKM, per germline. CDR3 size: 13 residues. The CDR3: CASIRGGPYGYTF. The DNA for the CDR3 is TGTGCCAGCATACGAGGGGGACCTTATGGCTACACCTTC.

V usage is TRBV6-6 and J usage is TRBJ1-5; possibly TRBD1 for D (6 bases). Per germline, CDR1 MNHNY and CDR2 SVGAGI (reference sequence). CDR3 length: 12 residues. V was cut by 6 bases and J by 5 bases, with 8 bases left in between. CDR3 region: CASSRGYQPQHF. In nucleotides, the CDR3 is TGTGCCAGCAGCAGGGGATATCAGCCCCAGCATTTT.

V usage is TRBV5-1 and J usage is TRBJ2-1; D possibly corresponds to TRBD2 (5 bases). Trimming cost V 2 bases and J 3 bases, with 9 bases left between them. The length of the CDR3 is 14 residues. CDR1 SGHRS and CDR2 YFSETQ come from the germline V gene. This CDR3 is CASSLSGSYNEQFF. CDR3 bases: TGCGCCAGCAGCTTAAGCGGTAGCTACAATGAGCAGTTCTTC.

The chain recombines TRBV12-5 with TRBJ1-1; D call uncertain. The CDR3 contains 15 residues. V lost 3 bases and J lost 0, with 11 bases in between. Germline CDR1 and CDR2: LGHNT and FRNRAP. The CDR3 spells CASGFFDTMNTEAFF. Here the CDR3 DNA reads TGTGCTAGTGGTTTCTTTGACACAATGAACACTGAAGCTTTCTTT.

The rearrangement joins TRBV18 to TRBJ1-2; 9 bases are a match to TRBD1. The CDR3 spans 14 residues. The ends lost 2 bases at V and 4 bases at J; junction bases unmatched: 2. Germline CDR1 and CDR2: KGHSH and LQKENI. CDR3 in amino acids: CASSPGTGIYGYTF. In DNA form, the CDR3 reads TGTGCCAGCTCACCAGGGACAGGGATCTATGGCTACACCTTC.